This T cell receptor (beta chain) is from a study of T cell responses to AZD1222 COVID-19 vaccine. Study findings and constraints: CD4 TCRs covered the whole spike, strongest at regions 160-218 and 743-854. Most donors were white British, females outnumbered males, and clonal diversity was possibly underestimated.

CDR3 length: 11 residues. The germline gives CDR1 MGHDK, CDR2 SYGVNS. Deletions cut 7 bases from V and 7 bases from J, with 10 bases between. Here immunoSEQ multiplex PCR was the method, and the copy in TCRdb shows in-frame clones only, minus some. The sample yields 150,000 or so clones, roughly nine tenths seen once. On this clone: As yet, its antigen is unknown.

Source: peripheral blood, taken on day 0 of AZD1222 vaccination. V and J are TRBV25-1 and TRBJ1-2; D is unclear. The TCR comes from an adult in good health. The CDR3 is CASKEGSGYTF. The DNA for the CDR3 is TGTGCCAGCAAAGAAGGGAGTGGCTACACCTTC.